The source of this T cell receptor (beta chain) is a study of human T cells and chemical hapten exposure. Study summary: Patients were given diphenylcyclopropenone on the scalp weekly across the roughly 25-week study.

The time point denotes: patch test 1, 2 weeks after DPC sensitization. Sample treatment: therapeutic diphenylcyclopropenone sensitization with weekly scalp DPC. Trimming removed 0 bases from V and 3 bases from J, with 4 bases in between. Per germline, CDR1 SGDLS and CDR2 YYNGEE. The CDR3 extends over 13 amino acids. TCRdb re-called the RACE reads through MiXCR, storing one row per CDR3 protein. This repertoire shows more than 70,000 distinct CDR3 sequences, approximately 12% found once; its top ten account for 3.5%. This chain connects TRBV9 to TRBJ1-5; D is uncertain. The input for sequencing was whole blood, taken in connection with sensitization to the hapten diphenylcyclopropenone (DPC). This receptor was taken from an older woman with alopecia areata. Some clones in this sample may be carry-over from other donors' samples. CDR3 nucleotide sequence: TGTGCCAGCAGCGTAGGAACCAATCAGCCCCAGCATTTT. Encoded protein: CASSVGTNQPQHF.